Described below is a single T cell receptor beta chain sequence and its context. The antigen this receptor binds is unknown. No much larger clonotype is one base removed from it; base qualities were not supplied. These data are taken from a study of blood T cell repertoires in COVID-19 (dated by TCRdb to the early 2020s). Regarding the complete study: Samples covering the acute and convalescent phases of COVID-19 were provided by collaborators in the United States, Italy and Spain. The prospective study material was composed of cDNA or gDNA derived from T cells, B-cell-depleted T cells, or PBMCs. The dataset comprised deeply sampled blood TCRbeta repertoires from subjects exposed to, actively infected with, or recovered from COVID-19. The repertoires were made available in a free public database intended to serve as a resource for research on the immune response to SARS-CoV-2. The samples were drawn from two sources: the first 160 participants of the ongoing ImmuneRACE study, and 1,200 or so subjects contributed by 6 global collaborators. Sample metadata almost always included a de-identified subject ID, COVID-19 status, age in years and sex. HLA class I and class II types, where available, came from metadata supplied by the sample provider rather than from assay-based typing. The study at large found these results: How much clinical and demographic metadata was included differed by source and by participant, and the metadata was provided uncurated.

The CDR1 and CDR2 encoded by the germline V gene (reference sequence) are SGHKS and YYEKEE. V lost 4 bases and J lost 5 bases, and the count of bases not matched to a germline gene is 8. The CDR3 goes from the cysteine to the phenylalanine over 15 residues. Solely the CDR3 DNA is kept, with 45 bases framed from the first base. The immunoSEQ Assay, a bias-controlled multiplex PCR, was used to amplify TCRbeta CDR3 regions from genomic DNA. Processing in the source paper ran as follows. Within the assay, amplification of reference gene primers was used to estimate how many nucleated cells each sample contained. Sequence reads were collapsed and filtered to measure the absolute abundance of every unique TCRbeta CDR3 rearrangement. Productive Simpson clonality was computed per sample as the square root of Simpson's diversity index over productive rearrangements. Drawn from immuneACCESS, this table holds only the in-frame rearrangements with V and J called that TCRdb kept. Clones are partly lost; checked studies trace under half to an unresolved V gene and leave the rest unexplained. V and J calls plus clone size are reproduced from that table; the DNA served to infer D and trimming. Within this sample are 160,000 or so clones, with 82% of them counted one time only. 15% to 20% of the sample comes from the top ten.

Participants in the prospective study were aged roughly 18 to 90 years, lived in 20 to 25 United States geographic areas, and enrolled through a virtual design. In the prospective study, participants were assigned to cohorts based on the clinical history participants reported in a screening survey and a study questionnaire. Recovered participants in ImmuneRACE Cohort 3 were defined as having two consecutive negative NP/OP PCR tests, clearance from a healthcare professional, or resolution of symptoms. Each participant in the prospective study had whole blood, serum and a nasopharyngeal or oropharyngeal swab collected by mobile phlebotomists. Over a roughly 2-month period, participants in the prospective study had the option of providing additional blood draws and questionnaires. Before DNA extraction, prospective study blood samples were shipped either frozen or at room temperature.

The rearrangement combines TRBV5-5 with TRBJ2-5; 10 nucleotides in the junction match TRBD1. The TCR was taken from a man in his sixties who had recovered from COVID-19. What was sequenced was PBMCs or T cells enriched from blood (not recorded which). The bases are TGTGCCAGCAGCCTAGGAGACAGGGGGCTGGAGACCCAGTACTTC. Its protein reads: CASSLGDRGLETQYF.